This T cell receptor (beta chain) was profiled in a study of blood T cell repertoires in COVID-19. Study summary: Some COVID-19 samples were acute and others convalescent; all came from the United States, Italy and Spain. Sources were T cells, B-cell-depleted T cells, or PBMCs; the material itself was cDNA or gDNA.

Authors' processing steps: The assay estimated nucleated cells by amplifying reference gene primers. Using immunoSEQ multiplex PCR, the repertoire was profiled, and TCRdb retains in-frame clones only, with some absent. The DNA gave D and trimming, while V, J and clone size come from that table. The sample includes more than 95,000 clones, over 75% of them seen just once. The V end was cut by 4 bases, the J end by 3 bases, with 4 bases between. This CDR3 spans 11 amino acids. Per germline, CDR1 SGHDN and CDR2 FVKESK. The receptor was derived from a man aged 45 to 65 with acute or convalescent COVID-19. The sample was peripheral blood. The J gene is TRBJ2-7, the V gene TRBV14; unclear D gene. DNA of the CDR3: TGTGCCAGCAGCCGGAGCTACGAGCAGTACTTC. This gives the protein CASSRSYEQYF.